What follows is one TCR beta chain and its context. Antigen: not known. Produced via immunoSEQ multiplex PCR; TCRdb's table is partial and in-frame only. The specimen has about 12,000 clones, none found just once. Busulfan-fludarabine conditioning, marrow transplant, and cyclophosphamide on days +3 and +4 were administered. This sample stems from a study of T cells after posttransplantation cyclophosphamide. Germline CDR1 is SGHTA and CDR2 is FQGTGA. V dropped 5 bases and J dropped 10; count of bases not matched to a gene: 17. This CDR3 region has 17 residues. The study's findings and limits: Blood and skin or GI T cell repertoires showed limited TRB overlap. Donor CD8+ memory clones often dominated recipient blood repertoires at later times. TRB clonality was highly associated with recipient CMV seropositivity and reactivation.

This clonotype was sampled from a female patient between 40 and 50 years old who received an allogeneic stem cell transplant from an unrelated donor, was CMV-positive, and had acute GVHD only. Part of the T cell pool may stem from the graft donor. Sequences were derived from PBMCs, sampled after allogeneic stem cell transplant with posttransplant cyclophosphamide. The genes are TRBV7-3 and TRBJ2-1; TRBD2 aligns across 10 bases. Here the CDR3 reads CASSRGGVAGGVEEQFF. The CDR3 region has the DNA TGTGCCAGCAGCCGCGGAGGGGTAGCGGGGGGTGTAGAAGAGCAGTTCTTC.